This T cell receptor (beta chain) was identified during a study of CXCR3-negative and CXCR3-positive naive CD8 T cells. Turning to this clonotype: Its matching antigen is unknown.

Germline CDR1 reads LGHNA; CDR2 reads YSLEER. The CDR3 sequence is 15 residues long. Libraries were UMI-labeled 5' RACE TRB cDNA. Following a re-call of the 5' RACE reads, TCRdb has one entry per CDR3 protein and lacks DNA. The sample yields about 150,000 distinct CDR3 sequences, of which the top ten take up nearly 0.5%. Findings of the study overall: Greater hydrophobicity was found in TRB CDR3s of CXCR3-positive naive cells than of CXCR3-negative naive cells. Whereas memory cells differed, naive CXCR3-negative and CXCR3-positive cells shared similar TRBV-TRBJ usage.

The sequence was obtained from a human donor in good health. Some clones in this sample may be carry-over from other donors' samples. The gene calls are TRBV4-3 and TRBJ1-1. The sequenced sample consisted of naive CXCR3+ CD8+ T cells from blood. As for subset: CD45RO-CCR7+CD27+CD95- naive CD8+ T cells expressing CXCR3 (TNR3+). The CDR3 sequence is CASSQDYSMNTEAFF.